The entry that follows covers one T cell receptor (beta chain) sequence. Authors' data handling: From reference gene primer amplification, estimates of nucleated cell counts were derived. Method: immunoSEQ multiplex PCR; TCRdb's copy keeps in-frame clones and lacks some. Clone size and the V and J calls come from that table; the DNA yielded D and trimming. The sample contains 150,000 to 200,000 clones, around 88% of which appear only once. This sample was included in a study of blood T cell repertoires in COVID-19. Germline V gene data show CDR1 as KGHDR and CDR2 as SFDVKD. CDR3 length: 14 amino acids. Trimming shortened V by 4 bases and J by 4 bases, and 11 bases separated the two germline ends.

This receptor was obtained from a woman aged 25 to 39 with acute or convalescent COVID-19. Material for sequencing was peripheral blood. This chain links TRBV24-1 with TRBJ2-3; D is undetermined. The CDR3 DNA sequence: TGTGCCACCAGTGAACACCAGAGGTCAGATACGCAGTATTTT. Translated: CATSEHQRSDTQYF.